The T cell receptor (beta chain) described here comes from a study of cytomegalovirus exposure and HLA in healthy donors. Looked up from germline, CDR1 is MNHEY and CDR2 is SMNVEV (reference sequence). The CDR3 runs 13 residues. Between the trimmed V and J ends, which lost 8 bases and 2 bases, there was a span of 13 bases. About this clone itself: The same CDR3 also results from other DNA sequences found in this sample.

The PCR had 60 Vbeta and 13 Jbeta primers. TCRdb's table, derived via immunoSEQ multiplex PCR, lists solely in-frame clones and lacks some. Of a few hundred thousand clones listed, 72% are singletons. The TCR originated in a female donor in good health and CMV-seronegative. The gene calls are TRBV27 and TRBJ2-7, with TRBD2 as a possible D gene (5 bases). The specimen was PBMCs. The DNA of the CDR3 is TGTGCCAGCTCCCTCGGGCGGGCCTACGAGCAGTACTTC. This encodes CASSLGRAYEQYF.